These 22 T cell receptor beta chains were sequenced from one sample in a study of cytomegalovirus exposure and HLA in healthy donors. The PCR used 60 Vbeta and 13 Jbeta primers. Some clones are missing from TCRdb's copy, which holds only in-frame ones; the method was immunoSEQ multiplex PCR. The sample holds 90,000 to 130,000 clones, roughly four fifths seen once. The sample taken for sequencing was PBMCs. Receptor source: a man under 40 in good health and CMV-seropositive.

The rearrangement uses TRBV27 and TRBJ2-2; the D gene is possibly TRBD2 (7 bases). Germline values: CDR1 MNHEY, CDR2 SMNVEV (reference sequence). This CDR3 is built from 13 residues. The V end was cut by 8 bases, the J end by 11 bases, with 18 bases between. The CDR3 nucleotides are TGTGCCAGCCGCCGTGGGGGGGCCATAGAGCTGTTTTTT. Translation: CASRRGGAIELFF.

The rearrangement uses TRBV28 and TRBJ2-3; D may be TRBD1 (6 bases). Deletions cut 5 bases from V and 0 bases from J, with 15 bases between. This CDR3 spans 16 amino acids. Germline CDR1 MDHEN, CDR2 SYDVKM. The CDR3 region is CASSPRTGPSTDTQYF. The CDR3 DNA sequence: TGTGCCAGCAGTCCTCGCACAGGGCCCAGCACAGATACGCAGTATTTT.

The genes are TRBV6-5 and TRBJ2-1, with TRBD1 matching over 7 bases. Trimming took 0 bases from V and 10 from J; bases not matched to a gene: 9. The CDR3 extends over 15 amino acids. CDR1 MNHEY and CDR2 SVGAGI come from the germline V gene. CDR3 residues: CASSYSGGNLGEQFF. The DNA of the CDR3 is TGTGCCAGCAGTTACTCAGGGGGCAATTTAGGGGAGCAGTTCTTC.

The chain uses TRBV18 and TRBJ1-1; TRBD1 is a possible D gene (5 bases). Trimming left V 3 bases short and J 7 bases short, with 12 bases between. Looked up from germline, CDR1 is KGHSH and CDR2 is LQKENI. The CDR3 extends over 13 amino acids. The CDR3 region has the DNA TGTGCCAGCTCACCTGACAGACAACTTGAAGCTTTCTTT. The encoded protein is CASSPDRQLEAFF.

This clone was picked up a small number of times. The chain couples TRBV14 to TRBJ1-1, with TRBD1 matching over 7 bases. V dropped 4 bases and J dropped 11; count of bases not matched to a gene: 10. The germline gives CDR1 SGHDN, CDR2 FVKESK. The CDR3 runs 13 residues. CDR3 protein: CASSPGTATYAFF. CDR3 in DNA: TGTGCCAGCAGCCCTGGGACAGCCACTTATGCTTTCTTT.

The V and J genes are TRBV6-1 and TRBJ2-5, with 8 bases lining up with TRBD1. TRBJ2-7 explains the end of the DNA better; the J call may be wrong. Germline V gene lookup returns CDR1 MNHNS and CDR2 SASEGT. There are 14 residues in the CDR3. The CDR3: CARLGTGSSYEQYF. The CDR3 DNA reads TGTGCCAGACTCGGGACAGGAAGCTCCTACGAGCAGTACTTC.

The V and J genes are TRBV15 and TRBJ2-1; 7 nucleotides match TRBD1. CDR1 is LNHNV, CDR2 YYDKDF, per germline (reference sequence). This CDR3 comprises 14 residues. V gave up 6 bases and J gave up 1 base; unmatched junction bases: 3. CDR3: CATRKGASYNEQFF. The DNA of the CDR3 is TGTGCCACCAGGAAGGGGGCATCCTACAATGAGCAGTTCTTC.

V and J are TRBV18 and TRBJ1-4; possibly TRBD1 for D (6 bases). Germline CDR1 and CDR2: KGHSH and LQKENI. The CDR3 runs 14 residues. Trimming took off 4 bases at V and 4 bases at J, with 10 bases between the two ends. The CDR3: CASSRLQGNEKLFF. CDR3 DNA: TGTGCCAGCTCACGGTTACAGGGTAATGAAAAACTGTTTTTT.

The chain recombines TRBV5-1 with TRBJ2-2; a possible D gene is TRBD1 (6 bases). V lost 8 bases and J lost 2, with 16 bases in between. Germline CDR1 SGHRS, CDR2 YFSETQ. This CDR3 comprises 15 residues. The CDR3 protein is CASYQGGQNTGELFF. Here the CDR3 DNA reads TGCGCCAGTTACCAAGGGGGTCAAAACACCGGGGAGCTGTTTTTT.

The CDR3 nucleotides are TGTGCCAGCAGCTTTTGGGGCAGGGTTAATGAAAAACTGTTTTTT. Protein sequence: CASSFWGRVNEKLFF. The chain combines TRBV11-1 with TRBJ1-4, with a tentative D call TRBD1 (5 bases). V lost 3 bases and J 4 bases, leaving 12 bases between the germline ends. Germline CDR1 reads SGHAT; CDR2 reads FQDESV (reference sequence). The CDR3 is made up of 15 amino acids.

The chain combines TRBV5-6 with TRBJ2-2, with 9 bases aligning to TRBD1. CDR3 length equals 19 residues. J gave up 5 bases and V 2 bases, and 16 bases lay outside the gene matches. Germline lookup yields CDR1 SGHDT and CDR2 YYEEEE. This CDR3 reads CASSFWGQGPDTKTGELFF. DNA of the CDR3: TGTGCCAGCAGCTTTTGGGGACAGGGTCCGGACACAAAGACCGGGGAGCTGTTTTTT.

This clone was detected only a few times. The chain couples TRBV7-9 to TRBJ2-1, with 7 bases matching TRBD1. After removal of 1 base from V and 5 bases from J, the junction contained 2 bases not matched to a gene. Germline lookup yields CDR1 SEHNR and CDR2 FQNEAQ (reference sequence). This CDR3 has 14 amino acids. Here the CDR3 reads CASSLVQGNNEQFF. The CDR3 DNA sequence: TGTGCCAGCAGCTTAGTACAGGGGAACAATGAGCAGTTCTTC.

This clone has a handful of counts. The chain uses TRBV11-2 and TRBJ2-1, with D unclear. The germline V and J ends were trimmed by 4 bases and 1 base, with 8 bases remaining between them. CDR3 size: 14 residues. CDR1 and CDR2 from the germline V gene are SGHAT and FQNNGV. CDR3 bases: TGTGCCAGCAGCTCGTCCGTATCCTACAATGAGCAGTTCTTC. It yields the protein CASSSSVSYNEQFF.

Of note for this clone: The junction shows a germline mismatch at one end, possibly a read error. The chain couples TRBV28 to TRBJ2-7; TRBD1 agrees at 9 bases. Germline CDR1 reads MDHEN; CDR2 reads SYDVKM. The CDR3 is 9 residues long. In nucleotides, the CDR3 is TGTGCCAGCGGGGGACAGGGAGTTTTC. Its translation is CASGGQGVF.

This clone showed up just once. The chain recombines TRBV11-2 with TRBJ2-5; possible D gene TRBD1, 6 bases. Germline CDR1 SGHAT, CDR2 FQNNGV. Trimming shortened V by 5 bases and J by 7 bases, and 14 bases separated the two germline ends. The CDR3 totals 13 residues. CDR3 nucleotides: TGTGCCAGCAGCCAACAGGGTATCGCGACCCAGTACTTC. Translating gives CASSQQGIATQYF.

V usage is TRBV28 and J usage is TRBJ2-5; D is perhaps TRBD2 (6 bases). V was shortened by 5 bases and J by 5 bases, with 12 bases between the two germline ends. This CDR3 has 13 residues. Germline V gives CDR1 MDHEN, CDR2 SYDVKM. Here the CDR3 DNA reads TGTGCCAGCAGTGCCGGGAGCCGGGAGACCCAGTACTTC. The encoded protein is CASSAGSRETQYF.

V is TRBV19 and J is TRBJ1-1, with TRBD1 matching 7 bases. Germline CDR1 is LNHDA and CDR2 is SQIVND (reference sequence). This CDR3 has 12 residues. Trimming removed 9 bases from V and 5 bases from J; junction bases left unmatched: 6. CDR3 amino acids: CASRQGETEAFF. CDR3 in DNA: TGTGCCAGCAGACAGGGTGAGACTGAAGCTTTCTTT.

CDR3 residues: CASSDKEGAETQYF. The CDR3 DNA is TGTGCCAGCAGTGACAAGGAGGGGGCAGAGACCCAGTACTTC. The chain joins TRBV6-4 to TRBJ2-5, with a tentative D call TRBD1 (7 bases). V was cut by 2 bases and J by 4 bases, with 11 bases left in between. The germline V gene encodes CDR1 MRHNA and CDR2 SNTAGT. This CDR3 comprises 14 residues.

This clone was picked up a small number of times. The V gene is TRBV10-1, the J gene TRBJ2-2, with 10 bases aligning to TRBD2. From germline, CDR1 is WNHNN and CDR2 SYGVQD (reference sequence). J lost 5 bases, V lost 1 base, and 4 bases had no gene match. The CDR3 spans 16 residues. The CDR3: CASSEFRLAGTGELFF. CDR3 bases: TGCGCCAGCAGTGAGTTCCGACTAGCGGGTACCGGGGAGCTGTTTTTT.

The rearrangement uses TRBV7-3 and TRBJ1-6, with 10 bases aligning to TRBD1. The CDR3 has 14 amino acids. CDR1 is SGHTA, CDR2 FQGTGA, per germline. V gave up 8 bases and J gave up 8 bases; unmatched junction bases: 6. CDR3 in DNA: TGTGCCAGCCGGGACAGGGGCATTGATTCACCCCTCCACTTT. Its protein product is CASRDRGIDSPLHF. Supplemented by reference TRBV7-3 and TRBJ1-6, the full variable domain reads GAGVSQTPSNKVTEKGKYVELRCDPISGHTALYWYRQSLGQGPEFLIYFQGTGAADDSGLPNDRFFAVRPEGSVSTLKIQRTERGDSAVYLCASRDRGIDSPLHFGNGTRLTVT.

DNA for the CDR3: TGTGCCAGCAGTTTCTCAGGGATTGAAGCTTTCTTT. The encoded protein is CASSFSGIEAFF. The J gene is TRBJ1-1, the V gene TRBV28, with D tentatively TRBD1 (5 bases). V dropped 3 bases and J dropped 7 bases, with 9 bases sitting between them. Germline V gives CDR1 MDHEN, CDR2 SYDVKM. The CDR3 runs to 12 residues.

This clone appeared a single time. The chain combines TRBV19 with TRBJ2-3; 13 bases fit TRBD2. V lost 7 bases to trimming and J lost 3 bases; unmatched junction nucleotides: 7. The CDR3 length is 16 residues. Germline V gene data show CDR1 as LNHDA and CDR2 as SQIVND (reference sequence). CDR3 coding DNA: TGTGCCAGTACCCCGACTAGCGGGGGGAGGACAGATACGCAGTATTTT. Amino acid sequence: CASTPTSGGRTDTQYF.